The TCR beta chain under discussion was sequenced for a study of OX40 agonist ivuxolimab in advanced cancers. Across the study: Patients received the agonistic anti-OX40 (CD134) antibody ivuxolimab. Ivuxolimab was administered intravenously to patients at 0.01 to 10 mg/kg every 2 weeks.

CDR3 length: 18 amino acids. V lost 0 bases and J 8 bases, leaving 24 bases between the germline ends. Germline assignment: CDR1 SGHNT and CDR2 YYREEE (reference sequence). Clones were read by immunoSEQ multiplex PCR, and TCRdb kept only the in-frame ones, dropping some. The profile shows 65,000 to 85,000 clones, about 89% of them singletons. The chain is built from TRBV5-4 and TRBJ2-1; D is perhaps TRBD1 or TRBD2 (6 bases each). Specimen: CD4+ or CD8+ T cells sorted from blood, collected in a trial of the OX40 agonist ivuxolimab. The source is an adult with an advanced solid tumor such as melanoma, head and neck, liver or kidney cancer. The CDR3 DNA is TGTGCCAGCAGCTTGGTGGGGGGCCCTAGGTTCCGGGGCTATGAGCAGTTCTTC. This codes for CASSLVGGPRFRGYEQFF.